Listed here are 26 T cell receptor beta chains from one sample, sequenced in a study of T cells in localized non-small cell lung cancer. Repertoires were generated with immunoSEQ multiplex PCR, while TCRdb's copy carries only in-frame clones and drops some. This table has roughly 38,000 clones, 88% appearing once. This material consisted of peripheral blood, taken before any cancer treatment. These TCRs come from a female donor older than 55 with stage I squamous cell lung carcinoma.

This chain connects TRBV9 to TRBJ2-1, with no clear D. The germline CDR1 and CDR2 sequences are SGDLS and YYNGEE. The CDR3 runs to 15 residues. Trimming removed 6 bases from V and 0 bases from J, with 13 bases in between. The CDR3 DNA follows: TGTGCCAGCACCCCGTATTCCACCTCCTACAATGAGCAGTTCTTC. Translating gives CASTPYSTSYNEQFF.

The chain links TRBV5-4 to TRBJ2-7; TRBD1 is a possible D gene (5 bases). Germline V CDR1 and CDR2: SGHNT, YYREEE (reference sequence). The CDR3 totals 13 residues. The V end lost 6 bases, the J end lost 4 bases, and 14 bases lay between the germline ends. CDR3 coding DNA: TGTGCCAGCAACCCCTGGGGCCGATACGAGCAGTACTTC. This gives the protein CASNPWGRYEQYF.

This clone was picked up a small number of times. This chain connects TRBV28 to TRBJ1-1; D call uncertain. From germline, CDR1 is MDHEN and CDR2 SYDVKM. This CDR3 spans 15 amino acids. Trimming shortened V by 4 bases and J by 0 bases, and 12 bases separated the two germline ends. CDR3 sequence reads: CASSSQRRMNTEAFF. CDR3 DNA sequence: TGTGCCAGCAGTTCCCAGAGAAGAATGAACACTGAAGCTTTCTTT.

The chain employs TRBV7-2 and TRBJ2-7; D remains ambiguous. This CDR3 comprises 13 residues. In germline, CDR1 is SGHTA, CDR2 FQGNSA. Trimming removed 2 bases at V and 1 base at J, with 6 bases between. DNA of the CDR3: TGTGCCAGCAGCTTAAGTTTGTCCTACGAGCAGTACTTC. Its protein is CASSLSLSYEQYF. Looking up the rest from reference TRBV7-2 and TRBJ2-7 gives the full variable domain: GAGVSQSPSNKVTEKGKDVELRCDPISGHTALYWYRQSLGQGLEFLIYFQGNSAPDKSGLPSDRFSAERTGGSVSTLTIQRTQQEDSAVYLCASSLSLSYEQYFGPGTRLTVT.

The gene calls are TRBV18 and TRBJ1-1; D is unclear. Germline values: CDR1 KGHSH, CDR2 LQKENI. This CDR3 region has 13 residues. V gave up 2 bases and J gave up 3 bases, with 7 bases separating them. CDR3 sequence reads: CASSPYGDTEAFF. The CDR3 DNA is TGTGCCAGCTCACCATACGGGGACACTGAAGCTTTCTTT.

The V and J genes are TRBV30 and TRBJ1-4; TRBD1 agrees at 8 bases. The CDR3 has 16 amino acids. CDR1 GTSNPN and CDR2 SVGIG come from the germline V gene (reference sequence). V lost 2 bases, J lost 7 bases, and 12 bases stayed unmatched. The CDR3 coding sequence is TGTGCCTGGAGTCTTCAGGGGGCGCGCAGAGTTGAAAAACTGTTTTTT. Protein: CAWSLQGARRVEKLFF.

The chain is built from TRBV11-2 and TRBJ2-7; D is unclear. V shed 1 base and J shed 5 bases, with 3 bases lying between them. Germline V lookup: CDR1 SGHAT, CDR2 FQNNGV. The CDR3 consists of 11 residues. The CDR3 is CASSLGHEQYF. Here the CDR3 DNA reads TGTGCCAGCAGCTTAGGTCACGAGCAGTACTTC.

V usage is TRBV6-6 and J usage is TRBJ1-2, with D perhaps TRBD1 (5 bases). Germline V gene lookup returns CDR1 MNHNY and CDR2 SVGAGI (reference sequence). V was cut by 8 bases and J by 2 bases, with 12 bases left in between. This CDR3 comprises 13 residues. The CDR3, as DNA: TGTGCCAGCGTACAGGCGGGCAACTATGGCTACACCTTC. It codes for CASVQAGNYGYTF.

The J gene is TRBJ2-3, the V gene TRBV7-6; a weak D match, TRBD2 (5 bases). This CDR3 spans 13 amino acids. CDR1 SGHVS and CDR2 FNYEAQ come from the germline V gene. Trimming took 6 bases from V and 6 from J, leaving 13 bases between them. The chain's CDR3 is CASRPTTMDTQYF. CDR3 DNA sequence: TGTGCCAGCAGGCCGACGACTATGGATACGCAGTATTTT.

This chain links TRBV12-5 with TRBJ2-5; no definite D call. The germline V and J ends were trimmed by 5 bases and 2 bases, with 18 bases remaining between them. CDR3 length: 16 amino acids. The germline gives CDR1 LGHNT, CDR2 FRNRAP. CDR3 sequence reads: CASGAPNSVDQETQYF. CDR3 DNA: TGTGCTAGTGGTGCACCTAACTCGGTCGATCAAGAGACCCAGTACTTC.

Written as DNA, the CDR3 is TGTGCCAGCAGCTCTAACCGGGAGGCCAGGTACGAGCAGTACTTC. Its translation: CASSSNREARYEQYF. The chain recombines TRBV5-4 with TRBJ2-7, with 7 nucleotides matching TRBD2. The CDR3 contains 15 residues. The V segment lost 3 bases and the J segment 4 bases; nucleotides outside the gene matches: 10. Germline V gene data show CDR1 as SGHNT and CDR2 as YYREEE (reference sequence).

The rearrangement joins TRBV25-1 to TRBJ2-3; 9 nucleotides align to TRBD1. The V and J ends lost 4 bases and 5 bases, in that order; junction bases with no gene match: 7. The CDR3 runs to 15 residues. Looked up from germline, CDR1 is MGHDK and CDR2 is SYGVNS. The CDR3 is CASSAYRGPVDTQYF. CDR3 nucleotides: TGTGCCAGCAGTGCTTACAGGGGGCCTGTAGATACGCAGTATTTT.

The gene calls are TRBV6-5 and TRBJ1-3; D remains unclear. In germline, CDR1 is MNHEY, CDR2 SVGAGI. CDR3 length: 15 amino acids. Between the trimmed V and J ends, which lost 6 bases and 7 bases, there was a span of 19 bases. CDR3 bases: TGTGCCAGCAGATACCTCGGGAAATATGGGAACACCATATATTTT. Protein product: CASRYLGKYGNTIYF.

The chain uses TRBV5-1 and TRBJ2-7; no clear D. Germline V gene data show CDR1 as SGHRS and CDR2 as YFSETQ. The ends were cut back, 0 bases at V and 6 bases at J, with 10 bases in the middle. There are 13 residues in the CDR3. DNA for the CDR3: TGCGCCAGCAGCTTGGCTATATCGGGCGAGCAGTACTTC. This gives the protein CASSLAISGEQYF.

The chain couples TRBV5-1 to TRBJ2-3; TRBD2 matches at 10 bases. CDR3 size: 16 residues. In germline, CDR1 is SGHRS, CDR2 YFSETQ. Trimming cost V 5 bases and J 3 bases; bases outside gene matches: 9. CDR3 in amino acids: CASRRVSGRGTDTQYF. CDR3 sequence (DNA): TGCGCCAGCAGACGGGTGAGCGGGAGGGGGACAGATACGCAGTATTTT.

The gene calls are TRBV10-3 and TRBJ2-3; perhaps TRBD2 as D (6 bases). Looked up from germline, CDR1 is ENHRY and CDR2 is SYGVKD. The CDR3 has 17 amino acids. V was trimmed by 6 bases and J by 1 base, leaving 20 bases between them. CDR3 residues: CAIRPRGGGIGTDTQYF. Here the CDR3 DNA reads TGTGCCATCAGGCCCCGGGGTGGCGGGATTGGCACAGATACGCAGTATTTT.

V and J are TRBV9 and TRBJ2-1, with 10 bases aligning to TRBD2. The CDR3 consists of 15 residues. The trim removed 4 bases at V and 0 bases at J, leaving 1 base unmatched. Germline V gene data show CDR1 as SGDLS and CDR2 as YYNGEE. In DNA, the CDR3 is TGTGCCAGCAGCTCTAGCGGGAGCTCCTACAATGAGCAGTTCTTC. It yields the protein CASSSSGSSYNEQFF.

The chain couples TRBV19 to TRBJ1-2, with 7 bases identical to TRBD1. The CDR3 contains 14 residues. The ends lost 8 bases at V and 5 bases at J; junction bases unmatched: 11. Germline V gene sequence: CDR1 LNHDA, CDR2 SQIVND (reference sequence). Written as DNA, the CDR3 is TGTGCCAGTTACTCTTGGGGACAGCTATATGGCTACACCTTC. The encoded protein is CASYSWGQLYGYTF. The full variable domain, completed using reference TRBV19 and TRBJ1-2, is DGGITQSPKYLFRKEGQNVTLSCEQNLNHDAMYWYRQDPGQGLRLIYYSQIVNDFQKGDIAEGYSVSREKKESFPLTVTSAQKNPTAFYLCASYSWGQLYGYTFGSGTRLTVV.

This chain connects TRBV4-1 to TRBJ2-7; D is unresolved. The CDR3 loop spans 15 amino acids. Trimming removed 1 base at V and 2 bases at J, with 12 bases between. Germline-derived CDR1 and CDR2 are MGHRA and YSYEKL. The DNA of the CDR3 is TGCGCCAGCAGCCAAGGGGATCACGTTCCCTACGAGCAGTACTTC. Protein: CASSQGDHVPYEQYF.

The chain has TRBV6-6 and TRBJ2-7; D is uncertain. Germline CDR1 is MNHNY and CDR2 is SVGAGI (reference sequence). Trimming removed 0 bases from V and 2 bases from J, with 8 bases in between. This CDR3 has 14 amino acids. The CDR3 nucleotides are TGTGCCAGCAGTTACTCGGGCAGTACCTACGAGCAGTACTTC. This gives the protein CASSYSGSTYEQYF.

V usage is TRBV15 and J usage is TRBJ2-1; 7 positions agree with TRBD2. The CDR3 loop spans 16 amino acids. Germline assignment: CDR1 LNHNV and CDR2 YYDKDF (reference sequence). The V gene end was trimmed by 1 base and the J gene end by 6 bases; junction bases not matched to a gene: 9. The CDR3: CATSRGGGGNTNEQFF. The CDR3, as DNA: TGTGCCACCAGCAGAGGTGGGGGAGGGAACACCAATGAGCAGTTCTTC.

This CDR3 is CASSFYGRDDTQYF. CDR3 nucleotides: TGTGCCAGCAGCTTTTACGGGAGAGATGATACGCAGTATTTT. This chain links TRBV7-9 with TRBJ2-3, with D perhaps TRBD2 (6 bases). Per the germline V gene, CDR1 is SEHNR and CDR2 is FQNEAQ (reference sequence). V was clipped by 3 bases and J by 6 bases, with 13 bases between them. This CDR3 region has 14 residues.

V and J are TRBV27 and TRBJ2-7; 11 nucleotides line up with TRBD2. The CDR3 covers 19 residues. Looked up from germline, CDR1 is MNHEY and CDR2 is SMNVEV (reference sequence). After removal of 2 bases from V and 2 bases from J, the junction contained 14 bases not matched to a gene. As DNA, the CDR3 is TGTGCCAGCAGTTTAATTGGGCTTAAGACTAGCGGGACTCCCTACGAGCAGTACTTC. Protein product: CASSLIGLKTSGTPYEQYF.

This clone was seen just once. This chain connects TRBV6-5 to TRBJ1-2; unclear D gene. Germline-derived CDR1 and CDR2 are MNHEY and SVGAGI. V lost 5 bases and J 4 bases, leaving 14 bases between the germline ends. The CDR3 has 14 residues. The CDR3 nucleotides read TGTGCCAGCAGTCCCCCTAACGGCTTCTATGGCTACACCTTC. Its protein is CASSPPNGFYGYTF.

The V gene is TRBV7-3, the J gene TRBJ2-7; 7 positions match TRBD1. Germline V gives CDR1 SGHTA, CDR2 FQGTGA. This CDR3 has 13 amino acids. The J segment lost 2 bases and the V segment lost 5 bases, leaving 3 bases of the junction unmatched. DNA of the CDR3: TGTGCCAGCAGCGTAGACAGGGCCTACGAGCAGTACTTC. Translated: CASSVDRAYEQYF.

The V gene is TRBV2, the J gene TRBJ1-2, with D possibly TRBD1 on 6 matching bases. CDR1 is SNHLY and CDR2 is FYNNEI in the germline V gene. The CDR3 runs 14 residues. V lost 5 bases to trimming and J lost 1 base, with 11 bases between them. For the CDR3, the DNA is TGTGCCAGCAGTCAGGGGTGGAGTAACTATGGCTACACCTTC. This gives the protein CASSQGWSNYGYTF.